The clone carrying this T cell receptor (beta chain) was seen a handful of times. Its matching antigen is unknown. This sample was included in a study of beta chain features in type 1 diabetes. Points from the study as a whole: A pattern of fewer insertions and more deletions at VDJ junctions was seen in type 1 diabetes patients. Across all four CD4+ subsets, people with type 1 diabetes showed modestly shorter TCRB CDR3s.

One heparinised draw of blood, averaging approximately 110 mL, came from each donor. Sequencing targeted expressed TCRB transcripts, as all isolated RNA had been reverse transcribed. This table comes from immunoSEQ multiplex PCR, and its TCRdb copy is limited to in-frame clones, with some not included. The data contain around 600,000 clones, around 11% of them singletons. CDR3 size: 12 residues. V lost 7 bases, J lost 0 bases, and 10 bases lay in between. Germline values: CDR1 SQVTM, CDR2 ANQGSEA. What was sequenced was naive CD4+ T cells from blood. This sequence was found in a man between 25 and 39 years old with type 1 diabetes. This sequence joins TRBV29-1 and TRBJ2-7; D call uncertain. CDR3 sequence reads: CSGGGSSYEQYF. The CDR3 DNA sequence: TGCAGCGGGGGTGGTAGCTCCTACGAGCAGTACTTC.